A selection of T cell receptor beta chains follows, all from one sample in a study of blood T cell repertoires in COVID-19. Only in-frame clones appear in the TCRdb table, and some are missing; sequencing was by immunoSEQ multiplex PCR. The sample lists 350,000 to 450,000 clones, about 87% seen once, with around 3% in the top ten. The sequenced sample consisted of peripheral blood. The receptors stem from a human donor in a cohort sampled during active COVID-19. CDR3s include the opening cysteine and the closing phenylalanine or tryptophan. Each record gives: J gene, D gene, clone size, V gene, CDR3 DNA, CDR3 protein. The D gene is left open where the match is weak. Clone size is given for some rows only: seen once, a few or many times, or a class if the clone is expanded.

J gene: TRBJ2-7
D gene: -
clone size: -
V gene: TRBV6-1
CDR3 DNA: TGTGCCAGCAGTGAAGATTTGGGAGGAGGGTTCGAGCAGTACTTC
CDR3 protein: CASSEDLGGGFEQYF

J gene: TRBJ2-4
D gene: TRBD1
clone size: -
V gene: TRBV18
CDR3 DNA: TGTGCCAGCTCACCACCGGGACAGGGACCCAAAAACATTCAGTACTTC
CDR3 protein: CASSPPGQGPKNIQYF

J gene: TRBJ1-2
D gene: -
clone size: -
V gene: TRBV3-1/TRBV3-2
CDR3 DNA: TGTGCCAGCAGCCAAGATAGTCAGGGCCGCTATGGCTACACCTTC
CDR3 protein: CASSQDSQGRYGYTF

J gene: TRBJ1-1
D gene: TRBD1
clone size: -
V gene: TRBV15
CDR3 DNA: TGTGCCACCAGCGGAACAGGGGAGACTGAAGCTTTCTTT
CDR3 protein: CATSGTGETEAFF

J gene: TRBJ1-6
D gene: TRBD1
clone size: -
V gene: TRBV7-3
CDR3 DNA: TGTGCCAGCAGCTTAAACCCGACAGGGGTAGGTTCACCCCTCCACTTT
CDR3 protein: CASSLNPTGVGSPLHF

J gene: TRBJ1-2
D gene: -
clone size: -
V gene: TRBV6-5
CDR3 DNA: TGTGCCAGCAGTCCCAACAGGGATGGCTACACCTTC
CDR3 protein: CASSPNRDGYTF

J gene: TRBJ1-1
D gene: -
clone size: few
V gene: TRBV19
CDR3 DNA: TGTGCCAGTAGGGCGGACAGCGCCAACACTGAAGCTTTCTTT
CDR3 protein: CASRADSANTEAFF

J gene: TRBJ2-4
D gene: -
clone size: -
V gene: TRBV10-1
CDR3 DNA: TGCGCCAGCAGCGCAGGCGAGGGAGAGATTCAGTACTTC
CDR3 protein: CASSAGEGEIQYF

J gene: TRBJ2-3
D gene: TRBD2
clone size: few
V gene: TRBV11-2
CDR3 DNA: TGTGCCAGCAGCCGGATGGCTAGCGGGGCGCCAAGCACAGATACGCAGTATTTT
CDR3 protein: CASSRMASGAPSTDTQYF

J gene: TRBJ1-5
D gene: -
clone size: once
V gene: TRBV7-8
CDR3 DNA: TGTGCCAGCAGCCAGGTTTCAGGGTTTGATCAGCCCCAGCATTTT
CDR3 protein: CASSQVSGFDQPQHF